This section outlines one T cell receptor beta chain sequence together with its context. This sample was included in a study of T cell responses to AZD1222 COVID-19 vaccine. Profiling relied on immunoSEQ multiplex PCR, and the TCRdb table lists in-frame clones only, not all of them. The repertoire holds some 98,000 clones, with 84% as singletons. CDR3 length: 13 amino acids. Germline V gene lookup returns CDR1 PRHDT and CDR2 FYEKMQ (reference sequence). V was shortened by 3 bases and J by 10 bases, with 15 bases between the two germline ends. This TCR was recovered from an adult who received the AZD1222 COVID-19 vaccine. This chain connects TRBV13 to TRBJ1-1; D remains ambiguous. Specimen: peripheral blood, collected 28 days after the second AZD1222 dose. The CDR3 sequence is CASSFRQVERAFF. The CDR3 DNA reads TGTGCCAGCAGCTTTCGGCAGGTCGAGCGAGCTTTCTTT.